What follows are 18 T cell receptor beta chains derived from one specimen sequenced in a study of neurological immune-mediated disorders. Using its own MiXCR run on the 5' RACE reads, TCRdb lists one record per CDR3 protein. The sample carries 55,000 to 75,000 distinct CDR3 sequences, roughly 13% recorded once. The sequenced sample was PBMCs. The origin of the receptors is a woman aged 60-75 years with HTLV-1-associated myelopathy (HAM/TSP).

This clonotype was seen ten or more times. The V and J genes are TRBV5-6 and TRBJ2-3; D unresolved. Trimming stripped 2 bases from V and 0 bases from J, with 10 bases between. Germline assignment: CDR1 SGHDT and CDR2 YYEEEE. The CDR3 extends over 15 amino acids. The CDR3 bases are TGTGCCAGCAGCTTTTTGGCCTCTAGCACAGATACGCAGTATTTT. It encodes CASSFLASSTDTQYF.

This clonotype was counted many times. The chain joins TRBV3-1 to TRBJ1-2; D ambiguous. The CDR3 runs 13 residues. V was trimmed by 0 bases and J by 8 bases, leaving 10 bases between them. Germline V CDR1 and CDR2: LGHDT, YNNKEL (reference sequence). CDR3 coding DNA: TGTGCCAGCAGCCAAGATATAGCCGGGGGCTACACCTTC. This gives the protein CASSQDIAGGYTF.

Points on this clonotype: Germline is not matched at one junction end, which may reflect a read error. The chain is built from TRBV12-3 or TRBV12-4 and TRBJ2-3; 13 positions agree with TRBD2. This CDR3 has 15 amino acids. CDR3 nucleotide sequence: TGTGCCTGCAGATTAGGGACTAGCGGGATGGATACGCAGTATTTT. This gives the protein CACRLGTSGMDTQYF.

This clonotype was seen once. This may stem from a read error, because a much larger clone lies one nucleotide away. The gene calls are TRBV3-1 and TRBJ2-4, with 9 positions matching TRBD2. This CDR3 contains 14 residues. Germline V CDR1 and CDR2: LGHDT, YNNKEL (reference sequence). The CDR3 coding sequence is TGTTCCAGCAGCCAGGATAGCGGGAGAGGCGTTCAGTACTTC. It encodes CSSSQDSGRGVQYF.

This clonotype was seen many times. The chain links TRBV10-3 to TRBJ2-2; D call uncertain. Germline CDR1 and CDR2: ENHRY and SYGVKD. Trimming shortened V by 4 bases and J by 2 bases, and 11 bases separated the two germline ends. CDR3 length: 15 amino acids. The CDR3 DNA follows: TGTGCCATCAGTGGGATAGACTCAAACACCGGGGAGCTGTTTTTT. It encodes CAISGIDSNTGELFF.

This clonotype turned up a few times. This may stem from a read error, because a much larger clone lies one nucleotide away. This chain links TRBV18 with TRBJ2-3; TRBD2 matches at 8 bases. The CDR3 length is 13 residues. Germline V CDR1 and CDR2: KGHSH, LQKENI. With 6 bases clipped from V and 4 bases from J, the junction kept 3 bases outside the gene matches. CDR3 sequence reads: CASSLRGADTQYF. The CDR3 DNA reads TGTGCCAGCTCCTTGCGGGGGGCAGATACGCAGTATTTT.

This clonotype was counted ten times or more. V usage is TRBV15 and J usage is TRBJ2-2; 7 bases fit TRBD1. Trimming removed 0 bases from V and 6 bases from J; junction bases left unmatched: 7. The germline V gene has CDR1 LNHNV and CDR2 YYDKDF (reference sequence). The CDR3 is 16 amino acids. CDR3 amino acids: CATSRDRGLIPGELFF. CDR3 sequence (DNA): TGTGCCACCAGCAGAGATAGGGGGCTTATCCCCGGGGAGCTGTTTTTT.

This clonotype was found many times. J is TRBJ1-5 and V is TRBV29-1; D not resolved. Trimming cost V 5 bases and J 0 bases, with 23 bases left between them. The CDR3 spans 18 residues. From germline, CDR1 is SQVTM and CDR2 ANQGSEA. CDR3 protein: CSVLWYPTPADSNQPQHF. The CDR3 DNA reads TGCAGCGTTCTTTGGTATCCTACGCCGGCGGATAGCAATCAGCCCCAGCATTTT.

This clonotype was seen many times. The chain is built from TRBV5-1 and TRBJ2-1, with 9 bases identical to TRBD2. Germline loops: CDR1 SGHRS, CDR2 YFSETQ. The CDR3 has 15 amino acids. J gave up 7 bases and V 2 bases, and 7 bases lay outside the gene matches. This CDR3 is CASSLSGRWENEQFF. CDR3 sequence (DNA): TGCGCCAGCAGCTTAAGCGGGAGGTGGGAGAATGAGCAGTTCTTC.

This clonotype was recorded many times. This sequence joins TRBV20-1 and TRBJ2-7, with 8 bases aligning to TRBD1. In germline, CDR1 is DFQATT, CDR2 SNEGSKA (reference sequence). V gave up 0 bases and J gave up 2 bases; unmatched junction bases: 6. CDR3 length: 15 residues. In nucleotides, the CDR3 is TGCAGTGCTAGAGATATAGGGGGACAGGCCTACGAGCAGTACTTC. Translation: CSARDIGGQAYEQYF.

This clonotype was detected ten times or more. This chain uses TRBV7-7 with TRBJ2-2; possibly TRBD1 or TRBD2 for D (5 bases each). CDR3 length: 13 residues. The germline V gene has CDR1 SSHAT and CDR2 FNYEAQ (reference sequence). The CDR3 reads CAIHSQGAGELFF. The CDR3 DNA reads as TGTGCTATCCATTCCCAGGGAGCCGGGGAGCTGTTTTTT.

This clonotype was seen more than once but under ten times. A much larger clone sits a single nucleotide away, making a read error possible. The chain carries TRBV29-1 and TRBJ1-1, with D maybe TRBD1 (6 bases). Looked up from germline, CDR1 is SQVTM and CDR2 is ANQGSEA. Trimming stripped 1 base from V and 7 bases from J, with 25 bases between. The CDR3 length is 17 residues. CDR3 nucleotides: TGCAGCGTTGAAGGAAGGGGCGAAGGGGACAAGGCACGTGAAGCTTTCTTT. This encodes CSVEGRGEGDKAREAFF.

The V call is TRBV6-6, the J call TRBJ2-5; tentatively, D is TRBD1 (5 bases). Germline V gene sequence: CDR1 MNHNY, CDR2 SVGAGI (reference sequence). Trimming took 6 bases from V and 5 from J, leaving 16 bases between them. The CDR3 is 14 residues long. CDR3 sequence: CASSQEKGQETQYF. The CDR3 DNA follows: TGTGCCAGCAGCCAAGAGAAGGGGCAGGAGACCCAGTACTTC.

There are many counts of this clonotype. V usage is TRBV10-2 and J usage is TRBJ2-2; no firm D call. The CDR3 extends over 13 amino acids. The V gene's germline CDR1 is WSHSY and CDR2 SAAADI. Trimming took off 4 bases at V and 6 bases at J, with 9 bases between the two ends. CDR3 bases: TGCGCCAGCAGTGTGGTGGTCGCCGGGGAGCTGTTTTTT. Protein product: CASSVVVAGELFF.

This clonotype turned up a few times. The V gene is TRBV5-1, the J gene TRBJ2-5, with D unclear. V dropped 2 bases and J dropped 4 bases, with 9 bases sitting between them. Germline CDR1 SGHRS, CDR2 YFSETQ. The CDR3 consists of 13 residues. CDR3 in amino acids: CASSFKSGETQYF. The CDR3 nucleotides read TGCGCCAGCAGCTTCAAATCCGGAGAGACCCAGTACTTC.

In the case of this clonotype: A read error may account for a junction end that differs from germline. This chain links TRBV28 with TRBJ1-3; the D gene is possibly TRBD1 (5 bases). The germline V gene encodes CDR1 MDHEN and CDR2 SYDVKM. The CDR3 is 12 amino acids. For the CDR3, the DNA is TGTGCCAGCAGTTTGAAGGGGAACAACATATATTTT. This sequence encodes CASSLKGNNIYF.

This clonotype was observed once. J is TRBJ2-1 and V is TRBV14; no reliable D call. The CDR3 runs 16 residues. Trimming took 6 bases from V and 4 from J, leaving 19 bases between them. Germline CDR1 reads SGHDN; CDR2 reads FVKESK. The CDR3 DNA reads TGTGCCAGCAGTATCCAGGTATCGCCCGAATACAATGAGCAGTTCTTC. Its protein is CASSIQVSPEYNEQFF.

This clonotype came up many times. The V gene is TRBV6-5, the J gene TRBJ2-2; the match to TRBD2 covers 14 bases. The CDR3 is made up of 17 amino acids. With V trimmed by 2 bases and J by 6 bases, 5 bases remained unmatched. Per the germline V gene, CDR1 is MNHEY and CDR2 is SVGAGI. CDR3 DNA: TGTGCCAGCAGTTACGGGACTAGCGGGAGAGTTGCCGGGGAGCTGTTTTTT. As protein: CASSYGTSGRVAGELFF.